This T cell receptor (beta chain) was documented in a study of blood T cell repertoires in COVID-19. The CDR3 is made up of 15 amino acids. In germline, CDR1 is SGDLS, CDR2 YYNGEE. The germline V and J ends were trimmed by 0 bases and 0 bases, with 10 bases remaining between them. Profiled with immunoSEQ multiplex PCR; TCRdb holds only in-frame clones, not every one. The repertoire holds around 70,000 clones, with roughly 79% as singletons. The sequence was obtained from an older woman with acute or convalescent COVID-19. The rearrangement uses TRBV9 and TRBJ2-7; D gene ambiguous. Sequenced: peripheral blood. This CDR3 is CASSVDQTDSYEQYF. CDR3 nucleotides: TGTGCCAGCAGCGTAGATCAGACTGACTCCTACGAGCAGTACTTC.